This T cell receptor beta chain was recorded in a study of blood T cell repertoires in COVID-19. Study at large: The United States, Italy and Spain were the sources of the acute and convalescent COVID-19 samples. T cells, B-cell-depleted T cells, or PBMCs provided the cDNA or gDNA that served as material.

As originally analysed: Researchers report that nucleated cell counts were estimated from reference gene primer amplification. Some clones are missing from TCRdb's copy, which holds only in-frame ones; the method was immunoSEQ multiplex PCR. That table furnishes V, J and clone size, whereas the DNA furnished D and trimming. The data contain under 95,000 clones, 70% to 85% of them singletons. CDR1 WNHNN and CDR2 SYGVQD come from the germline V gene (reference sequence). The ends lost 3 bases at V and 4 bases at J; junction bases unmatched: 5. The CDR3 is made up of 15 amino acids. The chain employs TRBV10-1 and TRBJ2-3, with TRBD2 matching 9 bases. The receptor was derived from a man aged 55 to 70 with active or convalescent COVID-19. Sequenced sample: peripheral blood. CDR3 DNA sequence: TGCGCCAGCAGTGACCCTAGCGGGATGGCAGATACGCAGTATTTT. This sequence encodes CASSDPSGMADTQYF.